This T cell receptor (beta chain) comes out of a study of cytomegalovirus exposure and HLA in healthy donors. The donors were members of the validation cohort comprising over a hundred subjects, separate from the approximately 710-subject first cohort. This CDR3 spans 16 amino acids. Germline CDR1 MNHEY, CDR2 SVGAGI. The ends lost 2 bases at V and 6 bases at J; junction bases unmatched: 9. TCRdb keeps only in-frame clones here, not all; method: immunoSEQ multiplex PCR. This sample has around 140,000 clones, with more than 85% found just once. The chain combines TRBV6-5 with TRBJ2-3, with TRBD2 matching 9 bases. Sequencing was done on a sample of PBMCs. This TCR was sampled from a man in his late teens or twenties in good health and CMV-seropositive. CDR3 sequence: CASSYEGLASGDTQYF. The CDR3 coding sequence is TGTGCCAGCAGTTACGAGGGACTAGCCTCAGGGGATACGCAGTATTTT.